The 6 T cell receptor beta chains below all came from one sample that was sequenced in a study of CD8+ T cells in alopecia areata. Extraction of RNA preceded its reverse transcription into cDNA, which served as the sequencing template. TCRdb's copy holds only in-frame clones and misses some; the assay was immunoSEQ multiplex PCR. The sample includes 150,000 to 200,000 clones, 58% of them seen just once. The treatment is: oral pan-JAK inhibitor, 5-10 mg twice daily. Sequencing was performed on CD4+ T cells sorted from blood, taken between weeks 55 and 65, from a patient treated with tofacitinib. The origin of the receptors is a human donor with alopecia areata.

The V and J genes are TRBV2 and TRBJ2-3, with D unclear. This CDR3 spans 14 amino acids. Trimming cost V 0 bases and J 6 bases, with 10 bases left between them. Germline loops: CDR1 SNHLY, CDR2 FYNNEI. In nucleotides, the CDR3 is TGTGCCAGCAGTGAAGCGCTTCGTTTTGATACGCAGTATTTT. Its protein is CASSEALRFDTQYF. Together with reference TRBV2 and TRBJ2-3, the CDR3 gives the full variable domain: EPEVTQTPSHQVTQMGQEVILRCVPISNHLYFYWYRQILGQKVEFLVSFYNNEISEKSEIFDDQFSVERPDGSNFTLKIRSTKLEDSAMYFCASSEALRFDTQYFGPGTRLTVL.

This clone has more than one count but fewer than ten. The chain links TRBV6-1 to TRBJ1-2; D unclear. The CDR3 extends over 14 amino acids. The V gene's germline CDR1 is MNHNS and CDR2 SASEGT. Trimming removed 2 bases from V and 10 bases from J, with 17 bases in between. The CDR3 is CASSEIELDVHYTF. CDR3 sequence (DNA): TGTGCCAGCAGTGAAATCGAGTTGGATGTACACTACACCTTC.

The J gene is TRBJ2-7, the V gene TRBV18, with D perhaps matching TRBD1 (7 bases). CDR1 and CDR2 (germline): KGHSH, LQKENI. Trimming left V 3 bases short and J 7 bases short, with 13 bases between. CDR3 length: 13 residues. CDR3 amino acids: CASSPAGGREQYF. Here the CDR3 DNA reads TGTGCCAGCTCACCCGCAGGGGGGAGAGAGCAGTACTTC.

The rearrangement uses TRBV10-3 and TRBJ2-2, with D hard to call. This CDR3 contains 13 residues. Trimming removed 0 bases at V and 7 bases at J, with 6 bases between. Germline V gives CDR1 ENHRY, CDR2 SYGVKD. The CDR3 sequence: CAISESIVGELFF. The DNA for the CDR3 is TGTGCCATCAGTGAGTCGATCGTCGGGGAGCTGTTTTTT.

There are a few counts of this clone. This sequence joins TRBV12-5 and TRBJ1-1; the D gene is possibly TRBD1 (5 bases). Trimming cost V 4 bases and J 1 base, with 13 bases left between them. CDR1 and CDR2 from the germline V gene are LGHNT and FRNRAP. The CDR3 runs to 15 residues. As DNA, the CDR3 is TGTGCTAGTGGTTCTTATAAAGGGACGAACACTGAAGCTTTCTTT. Amino acid sequence: CASGSYKGTNTEAFF. Looking up the rest from reference TRBV12-5 and TRBJ1-1 gives the full variable domain: DARVTQTPRHKVTEMGQEVTMRCQPILGHNTVFWYRQTMMQGLELLAYFRNRAPLDDSGMPKDRFSAEMPDATLATLKIQPSEPRDSAVYFCASGSYKGTNTEAFFGQGTRLTVV.

The rearrangement links TRBV30 to TRBJ1-5; 8 bases line up with TRBD1. The CDR3 contains 13 residues. The V gene's germline CDR1 is GTSNPN and CDR2 SVGIG (reference sequence). V was clipped by 5 bases and J by 4 bases; unmatched bases: 4. The CDR3 nucleotides are TGTGCCTGGGCGACAGGGGTGAATCAGCCCCAGCATTTT. Encoded protein: CAWATGVNQPQHF.